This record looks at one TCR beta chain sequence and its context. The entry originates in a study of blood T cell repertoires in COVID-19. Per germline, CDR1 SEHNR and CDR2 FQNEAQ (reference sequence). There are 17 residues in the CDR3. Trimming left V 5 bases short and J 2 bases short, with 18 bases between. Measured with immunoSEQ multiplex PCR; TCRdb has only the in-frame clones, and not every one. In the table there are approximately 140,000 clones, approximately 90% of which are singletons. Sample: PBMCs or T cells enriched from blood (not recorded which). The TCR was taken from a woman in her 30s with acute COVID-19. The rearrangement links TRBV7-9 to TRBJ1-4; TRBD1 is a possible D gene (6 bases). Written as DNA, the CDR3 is TGTGCCAGCAGCCTCCCACAGGGATTTAAGACTAATGAAAAACTGTTTTTT. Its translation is CASSLPQGFKTNEKLFF.